One T cell receptor beta chain is described in this entry. No antigen is known for it. Tagging with unique molecular identifiers was applied to individual cDNA molecules. MiXCR was run by TCRdb on the 5' RACE reads, yielding one entry per CDR3 protein. Of under 90,000 distinct CDR3 sequences listed, around 13% were seen once; the top ten hold around 5.8%. The data originate from a study of early T cells in non-severe SARS-CoV-2 infection. This CDR3 comprises 16 residues. J gave up 4 bases and V 1 base, and 5 bases lay outside the gene matches. Germline CDR1 reads SGHRS; CDR2 reads YFSETQ. Study-level findings and limits: A preference for anti-spike CD8 responses marked VDJdb matching, which missed private and CD4 specificities.

The chain carries TRBV5-1 and TRBJ2-1; 10 nucleotides match TRBD2. Sequences were obtained from whole blood. The clonotype originates from an adult who was a healthcare worker with PCR-confirmed SARS-CoV-2 infection or an uninfected control (not recorded which). The CDR3 protein is CASSLTSGTRYNEQFF. In nucleotides, the CDR3 is TGCGCCAGCAGCTTGACTAGCGGGACCCGATACAATGAGCAGTTCTTC.